This T cell receptor (beta chain) was documented in a study of T-cell reconstitution after alpha-beta-depleted transplantation in children. The study's findings and limits: The origin of alpha-beta T cells about two months after transplant was reportedly several hundred expanded graft clones. A year post-transplant, T-cell counts and diversity derived mostly from newly produced T cells. Certain patients had high TCRbeta diversity at day 60, and it came from recipient T cells and thymic progenitors that survived.

As to this clonotype: Antigen: not known.

For TCRbeta, the library was prepared with unique molecular identifiers. MiXCR, applied by TCRdb to the PCR reads, yields one record per CDR3 protein. The data hold about 600,000 distinct CDR3 sequences, with about an eighth observed a single time. Trimming removed 0 bases from V and 6 bases from J, with 14 bases in between. The length of the CDR3 is 15 residues. Germline V gene lookup returns CDR1 SQVTM and CDR2 ANQGSEA. This rearrangement joins TRBV29-1 to TRBJ2-2, with D perhaps matching TRBD1 or TRBD2 (7 bases each). The input for sequencing was PBMCs, mostly from graft donor cells, taken 360 days after TCRalphabeta/CD19-depleted stem cell transplant. This receptor was identified in a male patient aged 10-17 years who had a stem cell transplant for acute myeloid leukemia, so the T cells may come from the graft donor. CDR3: CSVEDRQGGAGELFF. DNA of the CDR3: TGCAGCGTTGAAGATAGACAGGGAGGGGCCGGGGAGCTGTTTTTT.